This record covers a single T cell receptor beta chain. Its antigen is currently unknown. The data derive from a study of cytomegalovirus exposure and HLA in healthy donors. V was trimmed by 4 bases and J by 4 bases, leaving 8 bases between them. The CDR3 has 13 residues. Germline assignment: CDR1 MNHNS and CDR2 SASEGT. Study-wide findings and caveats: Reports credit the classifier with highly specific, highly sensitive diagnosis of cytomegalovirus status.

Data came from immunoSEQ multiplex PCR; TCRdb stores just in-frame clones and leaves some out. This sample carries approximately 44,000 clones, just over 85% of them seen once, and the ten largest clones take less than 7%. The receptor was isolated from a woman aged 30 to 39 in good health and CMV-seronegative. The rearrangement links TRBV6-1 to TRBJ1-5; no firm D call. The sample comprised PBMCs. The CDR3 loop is CASSVGSNQPQHF. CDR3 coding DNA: TGTGCCAGCAGTGTGGGGAGTAATCAGCCCCAGCATTTT.